A single sample is the source of the 27 T cell receptor beta chains below, sequenced in a study of CD8 T cells in ankylosing spondylitis. What these receptors recognize is not known. TCRdb redid the calling of the 5' RACE reads with MiXCR, one entry per CDR3 protein. The sample shows about 800,000 distinct CDR3 sequences, around 11% of them seen only once. Study-level points and caveats: Among TCR beta sequences, a motif of eight highly homologous variants appeared characteristic of ankylosing spondylitis blood.

Sequencing used blood, either unsorted or a sorted T cell fraction (not recorded which). All receptors derive from a male donor with ankylosing spondylitis.

This clonotype came up a few times. The rearrangement links TRBV5-5 to TRBJ2-6; D call uncertain. The CDR3 is 15 residues long. In germline, CDR1 is SGHKS, CDR2 YYEKEE (reference sequence). Trimming took off 5 bases at V and 0 bases at J, with 9 bases between the two ends. The CDR3 loop is CASSPADSGANVLTF. CDR3 DNA: TGTGCCAGCAGTCCCGCCGACTCTGGGGCCAACGTCCTGACTTTC.

This clonotype was seen a handful of times. The chain couples TRBV4-3 to TRBJ2-6, with 9 bases fitting TRBD1. The germline gives CDR1 LGHNA, CDR2 YSLEER. CDR3 length equals 18 residues. V shed 0 bases, J shed 4 bases, and the junction held 7 bases outside the gene matches. The CDR3 is CASSQEGTGYTGANVLTF. The CDR3 DNA follows: TGCGCCAGCAGCCAAGAAGGGACAGGGTATACCGGGGCCAACGTCCTGACTTTC.

There are a few counts of this clonotype. The J gene is TRBJ2-1, the V gene TRBV11-2; 12 bases fit TRBD2. Germline assignment: CDR1 SGHAT and CDR2 FQNNGV. The CDR3 runs 15 residues. Unmatched junction bases numbered 6, after V lost 3 bases and J lost 9 bases. The DNA for the CDR3 is TGTGCCAGCAGCTTGACTAGCGGGAGCGGGAGTGAGCAGTTCTTC. Its translation is CASSLTSGSGSEQFF. The whole variable domain, filled in from reference TRBV11-2 and TRBJ2-1, reads EAGVAQSPRYKIIEKRQSVAFWCNPISGHATLYWYQQILGQGPKLLIQFQNNGVVDDSQLPKDRFSAERLKGVDSTLKIQPAKLEDSAVYLCASSLTSGSGSEQFFGPGTRLTVL.

This clonotype occurred a few times. The J gene is TRBJ1-2, the V gene TRBV20-1; D ambiguous. CDR3 size: 16 residues. Trimming stripped 5 bases from V and 4 bases from J, with 23 bases between. CDR1 is DFQATT and CDR2 is SNEGSKA in the germline V gene (reference sequence). CDR3 nucleotides: TGCAGTGCTGCCCTGGATCGAGGCCGCCACGGCTATGGCTACACCTTC. It is translated as CSAALDRGRHGYGYTF.

The rearrangement links TRBV20-1 to TRBJ2-1, with D possibly TRBD1 on 5 matching bases. CDR1 is DFQATT and CDR2 is SNEGSKA in the germline V gene (reference sequence). Trimming took off 5 bases at V and 0 bases at J, with 17 bases between the two ends. This CDR3 is 16 amino acids long. DNA for the CDR3: TGCAGTGCTCCCCAAATGGGGCAGAGCTCCTACAATGAGCAGTTCTTC. This encodes CSAPQMGQSSYNEQFF.

The V and J genes are TRBV27 and TRBJ2-3, with 8 bases identical to TRBD2. Per germline, CDR1 MNHEY and CDR2 SMNVEV (reference sequence). The J segment lost 4 bases and the V segment lost 5 bases, leaving 8 bases of the junction unmatched. CDR3 length: 15 amino acids. Here the CDR3 DNA reads TGTGCCAGCAGTACCCCGCGGGAGGAGGCAGATACGCAGTATTTT. Translating gives CASSTPREEADTQYF.

The rearrangement joins TRBV6-2 or TRBV6-3 to TRBJ2-7; D unclear. Germline V gives CDR1 MNHEY, CDR2 SVGEGT. There are 12 residues in the CDR3. The germline V and J ends were trimmed by 6 bases and 3 bases, with 9 bases remaining between them. The CDR3 is CASRNNFYEQYF. Written as DNA, the CDR3 is TGTGCCAGCAGGAACAATTTCTACGAGCAGTACTTC.

This clonotype has at least ten counts. This chain connects TRBV6-5 to TRBJ2-7; a weak D match, TRBD2 (5 bases). Germline values: CDR1 MNHEY, CDR2 SVGAGI. Between the trimmed V and J ends, which lost 2 bases and 2 bases, there was a span of 13 bases. The CDR3 contains 15 residues. For the CDR3, the DNA is TGTGCCAGCAGTTACCGGACTCGTTTTCCCTACGAGCAGTACTTC. This codes for CASSYRTRFPYEQYF.

The rearrangement joins TRBV5-1 to TRBJ2-6; D gene unclear. Trimming removed 2 bases from V and 4 bases from J, with 7 bases in between. There are 14 residues in the CDR3. CDR1 and CDR2 from the germline V gene are SGHRS and YFSETQ. Here the CDR3 DNA reads TGCGCCAGCAGCTTACCCCCCGGGGCCAACGTCCTGACTTTC. It codes for CASSLPPGANVLTF.

The rearrangement uses TRBV7-9 and TRBJ1-1, with TRBD1 matching 9 bases. CDR1 and CDR2 (germline): SEHNR, FQNEAQ (reference sequence). The V gene end was trimmed by 5 bases and the J gene end by 6 bases; junction bases not matched to a gene: 10. The CDR3 consists of 15 residues. The CDR3 bases are TGTGCCAGCAGCCGCGGACAGGGGACAAGGGCTGAAGCTTTCTTT. Protein product: CASSRGQGTRAEAFF.

This clonotype has only a few counts. The CDR3 loop reads CASSPVAGGLTYEQYF. The DNA of the CDR3 is TGTGCCAGCAGCCCCGTCGCCGGTGGCTTAACCTACGAGCAGTACTTC. The chain joins TRBV11-3 to TRBJ2-7, with unresolved D. The germline V gene has CDR1 SGHNT and CDR2 YENEEA. The CDR3 is 16 amino acids. V lost 5 bases and J lost 2, with 19 bases in between.

There are many counts of this clonotype. The rearrangement uses TRBV29-1 and TRBJ1-2; D perhaps matches TRBD1 (6 bases). Looked up from germline, CDR1 is SQVTM and CDR2 is ANQGSEA. There are 12 residues in the CDR3. The ends were cut back, 4 bases at V and 3 bases at J, with 9 bases in the middle. CDR3 sequence: CSVVKGDYGYTF. CDR3 DNA: TGCAGCGTTGTTAAGGGGGACTATGGCTACACCTTC.

V is TRBV9 and J is TRBJ2-7; D assignment may be TRBD1 or TRBD2 (7 bases each). CDR3 size: 16 residues. The germline V and J ends were trimmed by 3 bases and 3 bases, with 19 bases remaining between them. In germline, CDR1 is SGDLS, CDR2 YYNGEE. The CDR3 DNA is TGTGCCAGCAGCGAGGCCCCAAGCAGGGGGGGCTACGAGCAGTACTTC. Translation gives CASSEAPSRGGYEQYF.

This CDR3 is CASSPPGYNSPLHF. CDR3 in DNA: TGTGCCAGCAGCCCACCCGGGTATAATTCACCCCTCCACTTT. This rearrangement joins TRBV6-1 to TRBJ1-6; no firm D call. CDR1 and CDR2 from the germline V gene are MNHNS and SASEGT. This CDR3 is built from 14 residues. The V end was cut by 6 bases, the J end by 4 bases, with 10 bases between.

This clonotype was found many times. The V gene is TRBV5-1, the J gene TRBJ2-1; 7 bases fit TRBD2. This CDR3 has 14 residues. The V and J ends lost 6 bases and 7 bases, in that order; junction bases with no gene match: 10. Germline assignment: CDR1 SGHRS and CDR2 YFSETQ. CDR3 region: CASNIAGQSNEQFF. In DNA, the CDR3 is TGCGCCAGCAACATAGCGGGTCAGTCTAATGAGCAGTTCTTC.

The chain is built from TRBV5-1 and TRBJ2-7; D is possibly TRBD1 (8 bases). This CDR3 contains 13 residues. Trimming left V 4 bases short and J 6 bases short, with 14 bases between. The germline V gene encodes CDR1 SGHRS and CDR2 YFSETQ. CDR3 nucleotide sequence: TGCGCCAGCAGCGAACAGGGGGAGGGCGAGCAGTACTTC. This encodes CASSEQGEGEQYF.

The J gene is TRBJ2-3, the V gene TRBV6-1; the match to TRBD1 covers 7 bases. The CDR3 has 14 residues. V lost 7 bases and J lost 2; bases outside the gene matches: 6. Germline V gene sequence: CDR1 MNHNS, CDR2 SASEGT. The CDR3 nucleotides read TGTGCCAGCACCCGGGGACAGCACACAGATACGCAGTATTTT. Translation gives CASTRGQHTDTQYF.

Ten or more counts support this clonotype. The chain links TRBV3-1 to TRBJ1-2; D possibly corresponds to TRBD1 (6 bases). The germline gives CDR1 LGHDT, CDR2 YNNKEL (reference sequence). With 3 bases removed from V and 8 bases from J, the gap between germline ends came to 13 bases. CDR3 length: 13 residues. CDR3 DNA: TGTGCCAGCAGCCAGCAACTAGGGGGAGGCTACACCTTC. This codes for CASSQQLGGGYTF.

The rearrangement uses TRBV18 and TRBJ2-7; tentatively, D is TRBD2 (5 bases). The CDR3 length is 14 residues. Between the trimmed V and J ends, which lost 3 bases and 4 bases, there was a span of 13 bases. Germline V gives CDR1 KGHSH, CDR2 LQKENI. CDR3 in amino acids: CASSPLATGYEQYF. The CDR3 nucleotides read TGTGCCAGCTCACCCCTAGCAACCGGGTACGAGCAGTACTTC.

The genes are TRBV6-1 and TRBJ2-3, with unresolved D. Trimming cost V 5 bases and J 6 bases, with 15 bases left between them. The germline CDR1 and CDR2 sequences are MNHNS and SASEGT. The CDR3 is 14 residues long. In nucleotides, the CDR3 is TGTGCCAGCAGTCCTCCGGGTCCTAGGGATACGCAGTATTTT. Amino acids: CASSPPGPRDTQYF.

This clonotype was recorded at least ten times. The chain employs TRBV29-1 and TRBJ2-7; weak D call: TRBD2 (5 bases). Germline V gene data show CDR1 as SQVTM and CDR2 as ANQGSEA. With 7 bases removed from V and 1 base from J, the gap between germline ends came to 14 bases. The CDR3 consists of 13 residues. CDR3 sequence: CSDSGIRSYEQYF. DNA of the CDR3: TGCAGCGACTCGGGGATCCGTTCCTACGAGCAGTACTTC.

This clonotype was recorded many times. DNA of the CDR3: TGTGCCAGCAGTTGGGGAGCCAGTGGCTACACCTTC. Its translation is CASSWGASGYTF. The V call is TRBV12-3 or TRBV12-4, the J call TRBJ1-2; D is unresolved. V dropped 4 bases and J dropped 7 bases, with 10 bases sitting between them. The CDR3 runs to 12 residues.

J is TRBJ1-5 and V is TRBV12-3 or TRBV12-4; TRBD1 aligns across 9 bases. CDR3 length: 15 amino acids. Trimming cost V 7 bases and J 7 bases; bases outside gene matches: 11. CDR3 sequence: CASTARTGAGQPQHF. The CDR3 DNA reads as TGTGCCAGCACCGCACGGACAGGGGCAGGACAGCCCCAGCATTTT.

A word on this clonotype: The DNA is omitted, as the CDR3 cannot be located on it reliably, and the CDR3 follows TCRdb's listing. The CDR3 here is CASSFGGGNIHYF. The chain joins TRBV12-3 or TRBV12-4 to TRBJ2-4; the table names TRBD1, a call not compared with the DNA. The CDR3 extends over 13 residues, inclusive of both ends.

Many counts were recorded for this clonotype. The rearrangement links TRBV20-1 to TRBJ2-7, with D possibly TRBD2 on 5 matching bases. This CDR3 region has 17 residues. V was shortened by 7 bases and J by 2 bases, with 27 bases between the two germline ends. The germline CDR1 and CDR2 sequences are DFQATT and SNEGSKA (reference sequence). The CDR3 reads CSGRGIGGAGGPYEQYF. DNA for the CDR3: TGCAGTGGGCGCGGCATAGGAGGCGCGGGTGGGCCCTACGAGCAGTACTTC.

This clonotype was observed a few times. V and J are TRBV4-3 and TRBJ2-3; possible D gene TRBD1, 5 bases. V lost 2 bases, J lost 3 bases, and 12 bases lay in between. Germline V gives CDR1 LGHNA, CDR2 YSLEER. The CDR3 runs 15 residues. This CDR3 reads CASSQRGAWTDTQYF. The CDR3, as DNA: TGCGCCAGCAGCCAACGTGGGGCTTGGACAGATACGCAGTATTTT.

The chain combines TRBV20-1 with TRBJ2-5; a possible D gene is TRBD2 (5 bases). Germline V lookup: CDR1 DFQATT, CDR2 SNEGSKA (reference sequence). This CDR3 is built from 12 residues. With 4 bases removed from V and 4 bases from J, the gap between germline ends came to 10 bases. CDR3 DNA: TGCAGTGCTACAGCCCGGGGAGAGACCCAGTACTTC. The encoded protein is CSATARGETQYF.